The source of this TCR beta chain is a study of cytomegalovirus exposure and HLA in healthy donors. Donors consisted of healthy bone marrow donors. Study-level results: In a later analysis, specific HLA alleles were associated with approximately 17,000 TCR beta sequences at a 0.05 false discovery rate. Information on immune exposure was restricted to one variable (CMV serostatus). Later work showed greater clonal expansion in HLA-associated TCR beta chains than in equally common others.

60 Vbeta and 13 Jbeta primers were used in PCR. TCRdb's table, derived via immunoSEQ multiplex PCR, lists solely in-frame clones and lacks some. The sample lists under 200,000 clones, approximately 70% seen once, with 1.8% in the top ten. Germline V CDR1 and CDR2: ENHRY, SYGVKD. J gave up 5 bases and V 3 bases, and 10 bases lay outside the gene matches. The CDR3 spans 15 residues. The table lists this clone with a count of one. Its antigen remains unidentified. V usage is TRBV10-3 and J usage is TRBJ2-7; 7 nucleotides match TRBD2. The receptor comes from a woman aged 25-40 years in good health and CMV-seronegative. Sequences were obtained from PBMCs. The CDR3 coding sequence is TGTGCCATCAGTGATATTGTGGCGGGAGTCAACGAGCAGTACTTC. Amino acid sequence: CAISDIVAGVNEQYF.